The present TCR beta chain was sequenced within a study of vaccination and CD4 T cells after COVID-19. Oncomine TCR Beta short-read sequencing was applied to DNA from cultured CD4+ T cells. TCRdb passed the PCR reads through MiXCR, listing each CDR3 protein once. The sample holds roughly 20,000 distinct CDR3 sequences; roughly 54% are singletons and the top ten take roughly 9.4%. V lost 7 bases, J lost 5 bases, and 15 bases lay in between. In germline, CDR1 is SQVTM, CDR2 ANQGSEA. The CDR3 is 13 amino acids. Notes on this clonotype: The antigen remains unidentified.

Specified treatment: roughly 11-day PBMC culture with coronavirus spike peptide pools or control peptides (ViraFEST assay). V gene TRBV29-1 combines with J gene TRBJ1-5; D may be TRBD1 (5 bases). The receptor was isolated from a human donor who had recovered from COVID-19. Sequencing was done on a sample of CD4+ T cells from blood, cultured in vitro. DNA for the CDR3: TGCAGCGCGTCCCAGGGAGAAGATCAGCCCCAGCATTTT. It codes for CSASQGEDQPQHF. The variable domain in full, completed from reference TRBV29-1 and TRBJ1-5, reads SAVISQKPSRDICQRGTSLTIQCQVDSQVTMMFWYRQQPGQSLTLIATANQGSEATYESGFVIDKFPISRPNLTFSTLTVSNMSPEDSSIYLCSASQGEDQPQHFGDGTRLSIL.